A single TCR beta chain is shown here with its context. Evenly divided among several immunoSEQ plates was the genomic DNA of each subset. TCRdb keeps only in-frame clones here, not all; method: immunoSEQ multiplex PCR. Of roughly 2,300,000 clones in the sample, about nine tenths were seen once. From CD4+ cells came CD45RA+ naive and CD45RA-negative memory subsets. This entry is derived from a study of shared clonotypes between healthy human individuals. The V end was cut by 1 base, the J end by 10 bases, with 13 bases between. This CDR3 has 13 amino acids. Germline-derived CDR1 and CDR2 are MGHRA and YSYEKL.

The rearrangement uses TRBV4-1 and TRBJ1-2; D is possibly TRBD1 (5 bases). The sequenced sample was naive CD4+ T cells from PBMCs. Subset specified: CD45RA+ positively selected. The receptor was derived from a man between 18 and 35 years old in good health. Some clones in this sample may be carry-over from other donors' samples. The CDR3, as DNA: TGCGCCAGCAGCCAAGCCGGGGGAGTGGACTACACCTTC. It yields the protein CASSQAGGVDYTF.